The entry that follows covers one TCR beta chain sequence. Its antigen is as yet unknown. This record comes from a study of radiation and T cells in renal cell carcinoma. Study-wide results and limits: In blood, top tumor clones expanded by 2 weeks, shrinking by 4.

The method was immunoSEQ multiplex PCR; TCRdb's version includes in-frame clones alone and lacks a portion of them. Among roughly 140,000 clones listed, roughly 86% were seen once. Described time point: blood 2 weeks post-SBRT. As for treatment: 15 Gy SBRT to primary tumor, nephrectomy 4 weeks later. Serial blood draws occurred at baseline and 2 and 4 weeks post-SBRT. The germline gives CDR1 SGDLS, CDR2 YYNGEE. Trimming took 3 bases from V and 5 from J, leaving 17 bases between them. CDR3 size: 15 residues. This receptor was taken from a woman aged 50 to 60 with renal cell carcinoma. The chain joins TRBV9 to TRBJ1-2; maybe TRBD1 (5 bases). The sequences come from blood, collected from a patient whose treatment included radiotherapy and nephrectomy. The CDR3 sequence: CASSAWDRRVYGYTF. Here the CDR3 DNA reads TGTGCCAGCAGCGCATGGGACCGACGGGTTTATGGCTACACCTTC.